This TCR beta chain was sequenced for a study of T-cell memory formation after mild COVID-19. Overall study results and limits: Memory cells collected pre-infection included some clones that later responded, suggesting cross-reactive memory joined. Proof of SARS-CoV-2 specificity was absent for the second-wave clones that crested on day 37. Contracting clones from day 15 to 85 showed balanced CD4/CD8; later expanders favored CD4+.

Remarks on this clonotype: The antigen is unknown.

Via MiXCR, TCRdb re-called the 5' RACE reads, giving one row per CDR3 protein. The data show roughly 450,000 distinct CDR3 sequences, about 18% seen once. The TCR originated in an adult woman who had mild COVID-19 (a few samples of this study predate the infection). Cell type and time point are not known. Source material: PBMCs or a T cell subset sorted from them (not recorded which).

The CDR3 protein is CSARWRPGFATEAFF. The CDR3 nucleotides read TGCAGTGCTAGATGGCGGCCGGGGTTTGCAACTGAAGCTTTCTTT. The rearrangement links TRBV20-1 to TRBJ1-1, with D hard to call. Between the trimmed V and J ends, which lost 2 bases and 5 bases, there was a span of 18 bases. The CDR3 covers 15 residues. From germline, CDR1 is DFQATT and CDR2 SNEGSKA (reference sequence).